The 9 T cell receptor beta chains below all came from one sample that was sequenced in a study of CD8+ T cells in alopecia areata. RNA was isolated and reverse transcribed to cDNA, the sequencing template. Sequencing was performed with immunoSEQ multiplex PCR; in TCRdb, only in-frame clones are kept and a portion is missing. The sample has 90,000 to 130,000 clones, none seen only once; the top ten hold around 20%. The specimen sequenced was lesional skin. The receptors were gathered from a C3H/HeJ mouse with alopecia areata. These mice share the MHC haplotype H2-k.

Concerning this clone: Genes here carry mouse names. The observed sequence ends 4 residues before the CDR3 terminus, with the missing tail filled in from the germline J gene. This sequence joins TRBV19 and TRBJ2-1, with a weak D call TRBD1 (5 bases). The CDR3 totals 13 residues. CDR1 and CDR2 (germline): FNHDT, SITEND (reference sequence). The sequenced CDR3 bases are TGTGCCAGCAGTACCCCCAGGGCCGCT. Protein: CASSTPRAA. The CDR3 reads in full as CASSTPRAAEQFF.

This clone was picked up a small number of times. Mouse names are used for the genes. The CDR3 end lies 4 residues beyond the end of the read and is filled in from the germline J gene. The rearrangement joins TRBV13-3 to TRBJ2-7, with TRBD2 matching over 8 bases. Per germline, CDR1 NNHDY and CDR2 SYVADS. CDR3 length: 15 amino acids. J was trimmed by 0 bases and V by 2 bases; bases with no gene match: 4. Incomplete CDR3 DNA: TGTGCCAGCAGTGAGGAGGGGACTGGCTCCTAT. Translation: CASSEEGTGSY. In full, the CDR3 reads CASSEEGTGSYEQYF.

This clone was seen a few times. The listed genes are named as in mouse. The read is 4 residues too short to cover the CDR3 end, so that end is filled in from the germline J gene. The rearrangement uses TRBV5 and TRBJ1-1; D possibly corresponds to TRBD1 (6 bases). This CDR3 is built from 14 residues. Germline CDR1 and CDR2: LGHNA and YNLKQL (reference sequence). CDR3 bases read: TGTGCCAGCAGCCCCCGACTGGGGGGGCGA. Translation: CASSPRLGGR. The full-length CDR3 reads as CASSPRLGGREVFF.

In regard to this clone: The genes and germline here are from mouse. The CDR3 extends 4 residues past the end of the read, so its final part is completed from the germline J gene. The V call is TRBV1, the J call TRBJ1-4; 10 bases fit TRBD1. The CDR3 has 15 amino acids. Per germline, CDR1 NSQYPW and CDR2 LRSPGD (reference sequence). J was trimmed by 3 bases and V by 4 bases; bases with no gene match: 2. The CDR3 protein is CTCSGQGATNERLFF. CDR3 DNA (partial): TGCACCTGCAGTGGACAGGGGGCGACCAACGAA.

This clone was seen more than once but under ten times. The germline and genes are mouse ones. The CDR3 end lies 4 residues beyond the end of the read and is filled in from the germline J gene. The chain recombines TRBV13-3 with TRBJ2-2; 10 nucleotides agree with TRBD2. Germline CDR1 reads NNHDY; CDR2 reads SYVADS. The CDR3 loop spans 17 amino acids. V trimming: 4 bases; J trimming: 1 base; junction bases outside the gene matches: 7. The CDR3 loop is CASSLQTGGENTGQLYF. The covered CDR3 bases are TGTGCCAGCAGTCTTCAAACTGGGGGGGAAAACACCGGG.

As to this clone: The gene names here belong to mouse. Read coverage stops 4 residues before the CDR3 terminus; the germline J gene supplies the remainder. The chain recombines TRBV17 with TRBJ2-5; no clear D. CDR1 and CDR2 from the germline V gene are MNHDT and YYDKIL. CDR3 length equals 12 residues. V was cut by 3 bases and J by 3 bases, with 4 bases left in between. CDR3 amino acids: CASSSLQDTQYF. The CDR3 bases that were read are TGTGCTAGCAGTAGTCTGCAAGAC.

Worth noting for this clone: Mouse names are used for the genes. The read comes to an end 4 residues before the CDR3 does, leaving the germline J gene to fill in the end. The chain links TRBV14 to TRBJ2-3; the D gene is possibly TRBD1 (6 bases). This CDR3 region has 14 residues. Germline CDR1 and CDR2: SGHDT and FRDEAV. Trimming removed 6 bases from V and 0 bases from J, with 11 bases in between. CDR3 loop: CASNRDNSAETLYF. The covered CDR3 bases are TGTGCCAGCAACCGGGACAATAGTGCAGAA.

This clone showed up just a few times. The genes and germline here are from mouse. Partial CDR3 DNA: TGCACCTGCAGTGCAAGGACAACCGGG. This sequence encodes CTCSARTTG. The CDR3, in full, reads CTCSARTTGQLYF. The V and J genes are TRBV1 and TRBJ2-2, with a weak D call TRBD1 (5 bases). The read falls 4 residues short of the CDR3 end, and the missing part is taken from the germline J gene. CDR1 NSQYPW and CDR2 LRSPGD come from the germline V gene (reference sequence). The V gene lost 2 bases and the J gene lost 5 bases, with 6 bases spanning the gap. The CDR3 has 13 residues. The whole variable domain, filled in from reference TRBV1 and TRBJ2-2, reads VTLLEQNPRWRLVPRGQAVNLRCILKNSQYPWMSWYQQDLQKQLQWLFTLRSPGDKEVKSLPGADYLATRVTDTELRLQVANMSQGRTLYCTCSARTTGQLYFGEGSKLTVL.

A few counts support this clone. Gene names and germline match the mouse. With the read ending 4 residues before the CDR3 end, the germline J gene is used to fill in that end. The chain is built from TRBV5 and TRBJ2-5; TRBD2 is a possible D gene (6 bases). Germline assignment: CDR1 LGHNA and CDR2 YNLKQL (reference sequence). This CDR3 spans 14 amino acids. The V and J ends lost 2 bases and 1 base respectively, with 7 bases between them. The CDR3 loop is CASSQRDYQDTQYF. Incomplete CDR3 DNA: TGTGCCAGCAGCCAAAGGGACTACCAAGAC.